The 29 T cell receptor beta chains listed next were all sequenced from one sample in a study of T cell responses to AZD1222 COVID-19 vaccine. Method: immunoSEQ multiplex PCR; TCRdb's copy keeps in-frame clones and lacks some. Found here are approximately 110,000 clones, roughly 88% of them singletons; the top ten hold about 5%. The starting material was peripheral blood, obtained on day 0 of AZD1222 vaccination. Every receptor here comes from an adult in good health.

The chain joins TRBV7-2 to TRBJ1-1, with 7 bases aligning to TRBD1. The CDR3 is 13 amino acids. The V gene's germline CDR1 is SGHTA and CDR2 FQGNSA. The V gene end was trimmed by 5 bases and the J gene end by 3 bases; junction bases not matched to a gene: 3. CDR3 residues: CASSKQGYTEAFF. In nucleotides, the CDR3 is TGTGCCAGCAGCAAACAGGGGTACACTGAAGCTTTCTTT. The variable domain in full, completed from reference TRBV7-2 and TRBJ1-1, reads GAGVSQSPSNKVTEKGKDVELRCDPISGHTALYWYRQSLGQGLEFLIYFQGNSAPDKSGLPSDRFSAERTGGSVSTLTIQRTQQEDSAVYLCASSKQGYTEAFFGQGTRLTVV.

V and J are TRBV11-2 and TRBJ2-7; 10 positions match TRBD2. V lost 5 bases and J lost 4; bases outside the gene matches: 2. This CDR3 has 13 amino acids. The V gene's germline CDR1 is SGHAT and CDR2 FQNNGV. CDR3 sequence: CASSLSGGYEQYF. The CDR3 bases are TGTGCCAGCAGCCTTAGCGGGGGGTACGAGCAGTACTTC.

The chain has TRBV6-5 and TRBJ1-6; tentative D call: TRBD1 (5 bases). CDR3 size: 13 residues. Germline CDR1 reads MNHEY; CDR2 reads SVGAGI. The ends were cut back, 5 bases at V and 9 bases at J, with 11 bases in the middle. CDR3 protein: CASSRTQSSPLHF. The CDR3 region has the DNA TGTGCCAGCAGTCGGACACAAAGTTCACCCCTCCACTTT.

The chain combines TRBV5-1 with TRBJ2-5; TRBD2 matches 12 bases. This CDR3 spans 14 amino acids. Trimming cost V 3 bases and J 4 bases; bases outside gene matches: 1. CDR1 is SGHRS, CDR2 YFSETQ, per germline. The CDR3 reads CASSSTSGGETQYF. The CDR3 region has the DNA TGCGCCAGCAGCTCGACTAGCGGGGGAGAGACCCAGTACTTC.

This chain connects TRBV5-1 to TRBJ1-6; D possibly corresponds to TRBD1 (5 bases). Trimming shortened V by 4 bases and J by 10 bases, and 18 bases separated the two germline ends. CDR3 length equals 15 residues. Germline-derived CDR1 and CDR2 are SGHRS and YFSETQ. In DNA form, the CDR3 reads TGCGCCAGCAGCGGCGGGGACGCTGATAGGTCACCCCTCCACTTT. It codes for CASSGGDADRSPLHF.

This rearrangement joins TRBV2 to TRBJ2-6; D gene unclear. CDR3 length: 15 amino acids. Germline values: CDR1 SNHLY, CDR2 FYNNEI. Trimming shortened V by 4 bases and J by 4 bases, and 11 bases separated the two germline ends. The CDR3 loop reads CASSASGAGANVLTF. The CDR3, as DNA: TGTGCCAGCAGTGCTTCCGGCGCCGGGGCCAACGTCCTGACTTTC.

The chain combines TRBV27 with TRBJ1-5; TRBD1 aligns across 10 bases. J was trimmed by 3 bases and V by 4 bases; bases with no gene match: 3. The CDR3 is made up of 15 amino acids. Germline values: CDR1 MNHEY, CDR2 SMNVEV (reference sequence). CDR3 in amino acids: CASSSGQGDNQPQHF. CDR3 bases: TGTGCCAGCAGTTCAGGACAGGGGGACAATCAGCCCCAGCATTTT.

The chain uses TRBV6-5 and TRBJ1-2; D unresolved. CDR3 size: 16 residues. V dropped 0 bases and J dropped 1 base, with 12 bases sitting between them. Germline-derived CDR1 and CDR2 are MNHEY and SVGAGI. CDR3 region: CASSYSAYDNNYGYTF. The DNA for the CDR3 is TGTGCCAGCAGTTACTCCGCGTACGACAATAACTATGGCTACACCTTC.

The rearrangement joins TRBV4-3 to TRBJ1-2; possible D gene TRBD1, 6 bases. The germline gives CDR1 LGHNA, CDR2 YSLEER. The CDR3 contains 14 residues. V was clipped by 3 bases and J by 0 bases, with 8 bases between them. CDR3 sequence: CASSQRTANYGYTF. In DNA form, the CDR3 reads TGCGCCAGCAGCCAGCGGACAGCTAACTATGGCTACACCTTC.

V usage is TRBV19 and J usage is TRBJ1-3; the D gene is possibly TRBD1 (5 bases). Germline CDR1 LNHDA, CDR2 SQIVND (reference sequence). With 6 bases removed from V and 0 bases from J, the gap between germline ends came to 18 bases. The CDR3 is 17 amino acids. CDR3 nucleotide sequence: TGTGCCAGTAGCCGGGACCAGGGTGCGTTCTCTGGAAACACCATATATTTT. It is translated as CASSRDQGAFSGNTIYF.

J is TRBJ1-1 and V is TRBV18; D is ambiguous. Per the germline V gene, CDR1 is KGHSH and CDR2 is LQKENI. The CDR3 consists of 14 residues. V lost 0 bases, J lost 2 bases, and 7 bases lay in between. CDR3 bases: TGTGCCAGCTCACCACCGGCTACAAACACTGAAGCTTTCTTT. Encoded protein: CASSPPATNTEAFF. Full variable domain (rest looked up from reference TRBV18 and TRBJ1-1): NAGVMQNPRHLVRRRGQEARLRCSPMKGHSHVYWYRQLPEEGLKFMVYLQKENIIDESGMPKERFSAEFPKEGPSILRIQQVVRGDSAAYFCASSPPATNTEAFFGQGTRLTVV.

On this clone: At one end, the junction sequence differs from germline, possibly due to a read error. The V gene is TRBV28, the J gene TRBJ2-2, with D perhaps TRBD2 (5 bases). There are 13 residues in the CDR3. CDR1 and CDR2 (germline): MDHEN, SYDVKM. CDR3 nucleotide sequence: TGTGCCAGCGGTTTCGGGAACGCCGGGGAGCTGTTTTTT. It specifies CASGFGNAGELFF.

The sample holds one count of this clone. V and J are TRBV6-1 and TRBJ1-2; TRBD1 matches 7 bases. Germline trimming cut 4 bases from V and 2 bases from J; bases unmatched to any gene: 10. CDR3 size: 16 residues. From germline, CDR1 is MNHNS and CDR2 SASEGT. CDR3 in DNA: TGTGCCAGCAGTGTTGGGACAGCGCCTTCGAACTATGGCTACACCTTC. This gives the protein CASSVGTAPSNYGYTF.

The chain couples TRBV7-6 to TRBJ2-3; a possible D gene is TRBD1 (8 bases). V was cut by 5 bases and J by 5 bases, with 20 bases left in between. This CDR3 contains 16 residues. The germline V gene has CDR1 SGHVS and CDR2 FNYEAQ. The CDR3 reads CASSAVTGGAGDTQYF. The CDR3, as DNA: TGTGCCAGCAGCGCCGTAACAGGGGGGGCCGGAGATACGCAGTATTTT.

This chain joins TRBV10-3 and TRBJ1-5, with D tentatively TRBD1 (5 bases). CDR1 and CDR2 (germline): ENHRY, SYGVKD. Trimming left V 10 bases short and J 2 bases short, with 12 bases between. The CDR3 is 13 residues long. The chain's CDR3 is CATDPGGNQPQHF. In nucleotides, the CDR3 is TGTGCCACTGACCCGGGGGGCAATCAGCCCCAGCATTTT.

J is TRBJ2-3 and V is TRBV12-3 or TRBV12-4, with D perhaps TRBD1 or TRBD2 (5 bases each). The CDR3 extends over 11 amino acids. The V end lost 6 bases, the J end lost 5 bases, and 6 bases lay between the germline ends. The CDR3 sequence is CASRRGDTQYF. The CDR3 DNA is TGTGCCAGCAGGAGGGGAGATACGCAGTATTTT.

The count of this clone is one. CDR3 nucleotide sequence: TGTGCCAGACCGCCAGGCGACACTGAAGCTTTCTTT. Amino acid sequence: CARPPGDTEAFF. V gene TRBV21-1 combines with J gene TRBJ1-1; TRBD1, the table's D call, lacks a check against the DNA. TRBV21-1 is assigned pseudogene status. The CDR3 consists of 12 residues.

The chain uses TRBV6-5 and TRBJ1-2; D is perhaps TRBD1 (5 bases). Trimming cost V 8 bases and J 3 bases, with 13 bases left between them. Germline V gene lookup returns CDR1 MNHEY and CDR2 SVGAGI. The length of the CDR3 is 13 residues. The CDR3 loop reads CASGETEYYGYTF. CDR3 in DNA: TGTGCCAGCGGGGAGACAGAGTACTATGGCTACACCTTC.

This chain uses TRBV6-5 with TRBJ1-6; D gene ambiguous. Trimming left V 7 bases short and J 0 bases short, with 10 bases between. This CDR3 comprises 15 residues. CDR1 MNHEY and CDR2 SVGAGI come from the germline V gene. In nucleotides, the CDR3 is TGTGCCAGCACGGACGCCAGCTCCTATAATTCACCCCTCCACTTT. This codes for CASTDASSYNSPLHF.

The V call is TRBV7-2, the J call TRBJ1-2; no clear D gene. This CDR3 contains 12 residues. V lost 4 bases and J lost 1, with 4 bases in between. Germline lookup yields CDR1 SGHTA and CDR2 FQGNSA. For the CDR3, the DNA is TGTGCCAGCAGCTCAAGTAACTATGGCTACACCTTC. Protein product: CASSSSNYGYTF.

This sequence joins TRBV6-5 and TRBJ1-5; tentative D call: TRBD1 (5 bases). CDR3 length equals 15 residues. Germline V gene sequence: CDR1 MNHEY, CDR2 SVGAGI. V lost 8 bases, J lost 4 bases, and 18 bases lay in between. CDR3 protein: CASGIMIGGNQPQHF. The CDR3 DNA is TGTGCCAGCGGGATTATGATCGGGGGGAATCAGCCCCAGCATTTT.

This chain connects TRBV12-3 or TRBV12-4 to TRBJ1-1; D gene unclear. This CDR3 is built from 13 residues. Trimming cost V 8 bases and J 1 base, with 11 bases left between them. CDR3 nucleotide sequence: TGTGCCAGCTTTGGCACTTCGAACACTGAAGCTTTCTTT. It yields the protein CASFGTSNTEAFF.

The V gene is TRBV7-8, the J gene TRBJ2-3, with no clear D. In germline, CDR1 is SGHVS, CDR2 FQNEAQ. The CDR3 has 12 amino acids. Trimming cost V 5 bases and J 6 bases, with 9 bases left between them. CDR3 in amino acids: CASSPTLDTQYF. The DNA for the CDR3 is TGTGCCAGCAGCCCGACCTTGGATACGCAGTATTTT.

The CDR3 DNA reads as TGTGCCAGCAGCGTACAGGGGAGTAGCACTGAAGCTTTCTTT. Translation: CASSVQGSSTEAFF. The rearrangement joins TRBV2 to TRBJ1-1; 7 bases agree with TRBD1. The CDR3 has 14 amino acids. CDR1 and CDR2 from the germline V gene are SNHLY and FYNNEI. The ends lost 6 bases at V and 4 bases at J; junction bases unmatched: 8.

This clone was detected a few times. V is TRBV6-2 or TRBV6-3 and J is TRBJ1-1; 10 bases line up with TRBD1. CDR1 is MNHEY and CDR2 is SVGEGT in the germline V gene. V was pared by 5 bases and J by 3 bases, with 3 bases of the junction left unmatched. The CDR3 totals 14 residues. CDR3 amino acids: CASSDRGPYTEAFF. The CDR3, as DNA: TGTGCCAGCAGTGACAGGGGGCCGTACACTGAAGCTTTCTTT.

This chain links TRBV7-2 with TRBJ2-2; the match to TRBD2 covers 8 bases. The CDR3 covers 16 residues. V shed 6 bases and J 1 base; nucleotides not matched to a gene: 7. Germline V gene data show CDR1 as SGHTA and CDR2 as FQGNSA. The CDR3 reads CASRMSGGRNTGELFF. The DNA for the CDR3 is TGTGCCAGCAGAATGAGCGGGGGCCGGAACACCGGGGAGCTGTTTTTT.

The genes are TRBV2 and TRBJ1-1; 8 positions match TRBD1. Germline CDR1 and CDR2: SNHLY and FYNNEI. The CDR3 has 14 amino acids. Trimming took 2 bases from V and 3 from J; bases not matched to a gene: 2. CDR3 sequence reads: CASSEQGAYTEAFF. DNA for the CDR3: TGTGCCAGCAGTGAACAGGGGGCGTACACTGAAGCTTTCTTT.

The genes are TRBV29-1 and TRBJ1-4, with TRBD1 identical over 9 bases. Germline CDR1 SQVTM, CDR2 ANQGSEA. Losses at the gene ends were 4 bases for V and 7 bases for J; bases not matched to a gene: 4. The CDR3 runs 13 residues. CDR3 coding DNA: TGCAGCGTTGTCGACAGGGGGGTTGAAAAACTGTTTTTT. Its protein is CSVVDRGVEKLFF. Looking up the rest from reference TRBV29-1 and TRBJ1-4 gives the full variable domain: SAVISQKPSRDICQRGTSLTIQCQVDSQVTMMFWYRQQPGQSLTLIATANQGSEATYESGFVIDKFPISRPNLTFSTLTVSNMSPEDSSIYLCSVVDRGVEKLFFGSGTQLSVL.

This clone was recorded only once. The CDR3 sequence is CASSPTYERDTKNIQYF. As DNA, the CDR3 is TGTGCCAGCAGCCCCACTTACGAGCGGGATACCAAAAACATTCAGTACTTC. The chain links TRBV5-6 to TRBJ2-4; TRBD2 aligns across 7 bases. This CDR3 comprises 17 residues. V shed 4 bases, J shed 2 bases, and the junction held 12 bases outside the gene matches. Germline CDR1 reads SGHDT; CDR2 reads YYEEEE.